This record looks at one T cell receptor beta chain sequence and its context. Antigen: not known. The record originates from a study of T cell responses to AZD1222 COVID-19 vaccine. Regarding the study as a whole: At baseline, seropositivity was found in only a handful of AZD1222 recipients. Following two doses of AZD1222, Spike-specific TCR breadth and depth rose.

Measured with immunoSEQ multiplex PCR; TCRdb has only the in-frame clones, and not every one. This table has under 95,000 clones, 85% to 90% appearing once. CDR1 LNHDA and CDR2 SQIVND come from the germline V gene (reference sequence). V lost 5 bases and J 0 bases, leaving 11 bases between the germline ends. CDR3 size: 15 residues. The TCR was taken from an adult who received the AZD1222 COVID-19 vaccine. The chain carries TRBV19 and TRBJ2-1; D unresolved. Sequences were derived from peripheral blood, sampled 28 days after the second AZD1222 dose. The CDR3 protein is CASSLGGHSYNEQFF. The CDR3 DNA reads TGTGCCAGTAGTCTAGGTGGTCACTCCTACAATGAGCAGTTCTTC. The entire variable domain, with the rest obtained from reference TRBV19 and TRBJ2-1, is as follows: DGGITQSPKYLFRKEGQNVTLSCEQNLNHDAMYWYRQDPGQGLRLIYYSQIVNDFQKGDIAEGYSVSREKKESFPLTVTSAQKNPTAFYLCASSLGGHSYNEQFFGPGTRLTVL.